The 21 T cell receptor beta chains reported below all come from one sample, sequenced in a study of T cells in narcolepsy. This table comes from immunoSEQ multiplex PCR, and its TCRdb copy is limited to in-frame clones, with some not included. The sample records tens of thousands of clones, 79% being singletons. What was sequenced was memory (CD45RA-) CD4+ T cells from blood. The receptors were gathered from a human donor in good health.

The V call is TRBV10-3, the J call TRBJ2-2; D remains ambiguous. There are 12 residues in the CDR3. In germline, CDR1 is ENHRY, CDR2 SYGVKD. The V end lost 6 bases, the J end lost 5 bases, and 7 bases lay between the germline ends. The CDR3 bases are TGTGCCATCAGAACAGAGACCGGGGAGCTGTTTTTT. Its protein product is CAIRTETGELFF.

J is TRBJ1-1 and V is TRBV2; D is unclear. Looked up from germline, CDR1 is SNHLY and CDR2 is FYNNEI. Between the trimmed V and J ends, which lost 5 bases and 1 base, there was a span of 8 bases. The CDR3 sequence is 13 residues long. CDR3 residues: CASSLSENTEAFF. CDR3 bases: TGTGCCAGCAGTTTGTCAGAGAACACTGAAGCTTTCTTT.

The chain combines TRBV5-4 with TRBJ2-1; D is ambiguous. The CDR3 has 13 amino acids. Germline CDR1 reads SGHNT; CDR2 reads YYREEE (reference sequence). V was clipped by 2 bases and J by 9 bases, with 12 bases between them. CDR3 nucleotides: TGTGCCAGCAGCTTCCTCTCGGGCCTTGAGCAGTTCTTC. Its protein is CASSFLSGLEQFF.

In this sample, this clone turned up a few times. The chain joins TRBV29-1 to TRBJ1-1, with D tentatively TRBD1 (6 bases). Germline CDR1 is SQVTM and CDR2 is ANQGSEA. This CDR3 has 16 amino acids. Trimming stripped 2 bases from V and 4 bases from J, with 20 bases between. The CDR3 protein is CSVETPYRERGTEAFF. The CDR3 region has the DNA TGCAGCGTTGAAACCCCTTACAGGGAACGAGGCACTGAAGCTTTCTTT.

The CDR3: CASSEGGAGSGEQYF. The CDR3 DNA reads as TGCGCCAGCAGTGAGGGGGGAGCAGGGTCGGGTGAGCAGTACTTC. The chain combines TRBV10-1 with TRBJ2-7, with D perhaps being TRBD1 or TRBD2 (5 bases each). Germline assignment: CDR1 WNHNN and CDR2 SYGVQD (reference sequence). V was pared by 2 bases and J by 7 bases, with 18 bases between. The CDR3 is 15 amino acids.

The chain joins TRBV2 to TRBJ1-1, with 8 bases matching TRBD1. The ends lost 6 bases at V and 1 base at J; junction bases unmatched: 4. There are 14 residues in the CDR3. The germline V gene encodes CDR1 SNHLY and CDR2 FYNNEI. The CDR3 sequence is CASRNRGGNTEAFF. For the CDR3, the DNA is TGTGCCAGCAGAAACAGGGGGGGGAACACTGAAGCTTTCTTT. Full variable domain (missing parts from reference TRBV2 and TRBJ1-1): EPEVTQTPSHQVTQMGQEVILRCVPISNHLYFYWYRQILGQKVEFLVSFYNNEISEKSEIFDDQFSVERPDGSNFTLKIRSTKLEDSAMYFCASRNRGGNTEAFFGQGTRLTVV.

The chain employs TRBV6-5 and TRBJ2-3; possibly TRBD1 or TRBD2 for D (5 bases each). Trimming took 7 bases from V and 0 from J, leaving 11 bases between them. The CDR3 runs to 14 residues. Germline V CDR1 and CDR2: MNHEY, SVGAGI. The CDR3 spells CASTGTHSTDTQYF. The CDR3 coding sequence is TGTGCCAGCACAGGGACCCATAGCACAGATACGCAGTATTTT.

As for this clone: Its ends do not fully match the called genes, so a read error is possible. The CDR3 DNA reads TGTGCCAGCAGTTTGGGGACTAGCGGGGGCAGGGGTATCGTCTTC. Its protein product is CASSLGTSGGRGIVF. The V gene is TRBV28, the J gene TRBJ2-1; 14 nucleotides match TRBD2. CDR1 MDHEN and CDR2 SYDVKM come from the germline V gene. The CDR3 is 15 residues long.

This rearrangement joins TRBV6-5 to TRBJ1-2, with a weak D call TRBD1 (6 bases). The V and J ends lost 0 bases and 8 bases respectively, with 13 bases between them. The CDR3 sequence is 14 residues long. Germline CDR1 is MNHEY and CDR2 is SVGAGI. The CDR3 region has the DNA TGTGCCAGCAGTTACTCAAACAGGGTGAGGGGCTACACCTTC. Its protein is CASSYSNRVRGYTF.

Here the CDR3 reads CASSQALGAGEGEKLFF. CDR3 coding DNA: TGTGCCAGCAGCCAAGCCCTAGGAGCCGGGGAAGGTGAAAAACTGTTTTTT. The rearrangement uses TRBV4-2 and TRBJ1-4; no clear D gene. Germline V CDR1 and CDR2: LGHNA, YNFKEQ. The V end was cut by 1 base, the J end by 7 bases, with 19 bases between. The CDR3 contains 17 residues.

The rearrangement uses TRBV6-4 and TRBJ2-1, with 11 bases matching TRBD2. The ends lost 3 bases at V and 7 bases at J; junction bases unmatched: 2. The germline V gene has CDR1 MRHNA and CDR2 SNTAGT. The CDR3 runs to 14 residues. This chain's CDR3 is CASSETSGSNEQFF. Here the CDR3 DNA reads TGTGCCAGCAGTGAAACTAGCGGGAGTAATGAGCAGTTCTTC.

As for this clone: Its ends do not fully match the called genes, so a read error is possible. This sample also contains other DNA sequences that code for the same CDR3. The chain carries TRBV5-6 and TRBJ2-1; 8 bases are a match to TRBD2. CDR3 length: 16 residues. Germline CDR1 and CDR2: SGHDT and YYEEEE. The CDR3 here is CASSRGGGHSYNEQFF. In nucleotides, the CDR3 is TGTGCCAGCAGCCGAGGCGGGGGGCACTCCTACAATGAGCAATTCTTC. The complete variable domain, with remaining parts taken from reference TRBV5-6 and TRBJ2-1, reads DAGVTQSPTHLIKTRGQQVTLRCSPKSGHDTVSWYQQALGQGPQFIFQYYEEEERQRGNFPDRFSGHQFPNYSSELNVNALLLGDSALYLCASSRGGGHSYNEQFFGPGTRLTVL.

The table lists this clone with a few counts. The genes are TRBV10-3 and TRBJ2-3; a weak D match, TRBD1 (5 bases). V shed 3 bases and J shed 6 bases, with 13 bases lying between them. The germline CDR1 and CDR2 sequences are ENHRY and SYGVKD. The CDR3 has 14 residues. CDR3 nucleotide sequence: TGTGCCATCAGTGAATTTCAGGGCGTGGATACGCAGTATTTT. The encoded protein is CAISEFQGVDTQYF.

This clone was seen just once. The chain links TRBV2 to TRBJ2-1, with 7 bases fitting TRBD2. The V gene end was trimmed by 8 bases and the J gene end by 11 bases; junction bases not matched to a gene: 15. The CDR3 covers 14 residues. Per the germline V gene, CDR1 is SNHLY and CDR2 is FYNNEI. The CDR3 loop is CASGAALAVFQQFF. Written as DNA, the CDR3 is TGTGCCAGCGGGGCGGCCCTAGCGGTTTTTCAGCAGTTCTTC.

The V gene is TRBV25-1, the J gene TRBJ2-1; the D is unclear. The CDR3 length is 13 residues. The V and J ends lost 0 bases and 13 bases respectively, with 13 bases between them. Germline lookup yields CDR1 MGHDK and CDR2 SYGVNS. The CDR3 nucleotides read TGTGCCAGCAGTGAATATAGGACCCCCCCCCAGTTCTTC. Its protein is CASSEYRTPPQFF.

The chain joins TRBV20-1 to TRBJ1-1, with no clear D. V gave up 4 bases and J gave up 6 bases, with 9 bases separating them. The germline gives CDR1 DFQATT, CDR2 SNEGSKA (reference sequence). This CDR3 spans 11 amino acids. DNA of the CDR3: TGCAGTGCTATGGTAGCTTCTGAAGCTTTCTTT. Encoded protein: CSAMVASEAFF.

This chain links TRBV27 with TRBJ1-3; 9 bases are shared with TRBD1. The CDR3 totals 15 residues. CDR1 and CDR2 (germline): MNHEY, SMNVEV (reference sequence). V shed 6 bases and J 4 bases; nucleotides not matched to a gene: 7. The CDR3 here is CASSTYRGPGNTIYF. CDR3 DNA: TGTGCCAGCAGCACCTACAGGGGGCCCGGAAACACCATATATTTT.

The chain couples TRBV28 to TRBJ2-5; no reliable D call. The V and J ends lost 2 bases and 4 bases respectively, with 5 bases between them. CDR3 length: 12 amino acids. Germline CDR1 is MDHEN and CDR2 is SYDVKM. The CDR3: CASSLRAETQYF. Here the CDR3 DNA reads TGTGCCAGCAGTTTACGGGCAGAGACCCAGTACTTC.

The chain couples TRBV27 to TRBJ2-7; 7 nucleotides align to TRBD2. The germline gives CDR1 MNHEY, CDR2 SMNVEV (reference sequence). V was clipped by 5 bases and J by 4 bases; unmatched bases: 8. This CDR3 has 14 residues. The CDR3: CASSPRGGDYEQYF. The CDR3, as DNA: TGTGCCAGCAGTCCCCGCGGGGGTGATTACGAGCAGTACTTC.

J is TRBJ2-7 and V is TRBV28, with D possibly being TRBD1 or TRBD2 (6 bases each). Trimming removed 6 bases from V and 4 bases from J, with 19 bases in between. Looked up from germline, CDR1 is MDHEN and CDR2 is SYDVKM. This CDR3 has 15 amino acids. The CDR3 here is CASRTESTGGYEQYF. The CDR3 region has the DNA TGTGCCAGCAGGACGGAATCGACAGGAGGGTACGAGCAGTACTTC.

The V gene is TRBV29-1, the J gene TRBJ1-5; D unclear. CDR1 and CDR2 (germline): SQVTM, ANQGSEA. The CDR3 covers 12 residues. Trimming removed 4 bases from V and 4 bases from J, with 8 bases in between. The CDR3 loop is CSVVAGNQPQHF. Here the CDR3 DNA reads TGCAGCGTTGTGGCGGGGAATCAGCCCCAGCATTTT.